This T cell receptor (beta chain) was captured by sequencing in a study of blood T cell repertoires in COVID-19. Germline V gene data show CDR1 as LNHDA and CDR2 as SQIVND (reference sequence). Trimming shortened V by 5 bases and J by 0 bases, and 12 bases separated the two germline ends. This CDR3 region has 15 residues. This clone was observed a single time. TCRdb's copy holds only in-frame clones and misses some; the assay was immunoSEQ multiplex PCR. The sample lists under 400,000 clones; almost 90% were seen once. What was sequenced was peripheral blood. The chain employs TRBV19 and TRBJ2-3, with D possibly being TRBD1 (5 bases). The clonotype originates from a woman in her twenties or thirties with COVID-19, enrolled during active disease. The CDR3 coding sequence is TGTGCCAGTAGTTTTCGACAGTACAGCACAGATACGCAGTATTTT. Protein: CASSFRQYSTDTQYF.